The 5 T cell receptor beta chains below all came from one sample that was sequenced in a study of blood T cell repertoires in COVID-19. Clones were sequenced by immunoSEQ multiplex PCR, and TCRdb holds only the in-frame ones, with some missing. The sample lists some 14,000 clones, 70% to 90% occurring once. Sequenced material: peripheral blood. These receptors all stem from a human donor with active COVID-19. The donor label of this sample is uncertain.

The chain carries TRBV28 and TRBJ2-2; maybe TRBD2 (6 bases). There are 15 residues in the CDR3. Germline V lookup: CDR1 MDHEN, CDR2 SYDVKM. V lost 6 bases, J lost 1 base, and 12 bases lay in between. The CDR3 protein is CASSPGGENTGELFF. The CDR3, as DNA: TGTGCCAGCAGCCCCGGGGGAGAGAACACCGGGGAGCTGTTTTTT. The entire variable domain, with the rest obtained from reference TRBV28 and TRBJ2-2, is as follows: DVKVTQSSRYLVKRTGEKVFLECVQDMDHENMFWYRQDPGLGLRLIYFSYDVKMKEKGDIPEGYSVSREKKERFSLILESASTNQTSMYLCASSPGGENTGELFFGEGSRLTVL.

The V call is TRBV7-3, the J call TRBJ2-1; 8 positions match TRBD2. V shed 2 bases, J shed 1 base, and the junction held 4 bases outside the gene matches. The CDR3 consists of 16 residues. Germline CDR1 reads SGHTA; CDR2 reads FQGTGA. The CDR3 protein is CASSLSAGGSYNEQFF. CDR3 nucleotide sequence: TGTGCCAGCAGCTTATCGGCGGGAGGTTCCTACAATGAGCAGTTCTTC.

CDR3 residues: CASSQGLGGRIYEQYF. CDR3 coding DNA: TGCGCCAGCAGCCAAGGTTTGGGAGGGCGGATCTACGAGCAGTACTTC. This rearrangement joins TRBV4-1 to TRBJ2-7; 7 bases align to TRBD2. The CDR3 extends over 16 amino acids. The J segment lost 3 bases and the V segment lost 1 base, leaving 9 bases of the junction unmatched. CDR1 is MGHRA, CDR2 YSYEKL, per germline.

V and J are TRBV3-1 (or the pseudogene TRBV3-2) and TRBJ1-4; D unresolved. The germline V and J ends were trimmed by 1 base and 5 bases, with 11 bases remaining between them. The CDR3 runs 15 residues. Germline V lookup: CDR1 LGHDT, CDR2 YNNKEL (reference sequence). CDR3 nucleotide sequence: TGTGCCAGCAGCCAAGGGAGGAGACCCAATGAAAAACTGTTTTTT. Amino acids: CASSQGRRPNEKLFF.

This chain joins TRBV27 and TRBJ1-3; 9 bases agree with TRBD1. The CDR3 has 16 amino acids. V trimming: 8 bases; J trimming: 4 bases; junction bases outside the gene matches: 12. Germline CDR1 is MNHEY and CDR2 is SMNVEV (reference sequence). CDR3 coding DNA: TGTGCCAGCTGTGGGGGGACAGGGAAGGGGGGAAACACCATATATTTT. Its translation: CASCGGTGKGGNTIYF.